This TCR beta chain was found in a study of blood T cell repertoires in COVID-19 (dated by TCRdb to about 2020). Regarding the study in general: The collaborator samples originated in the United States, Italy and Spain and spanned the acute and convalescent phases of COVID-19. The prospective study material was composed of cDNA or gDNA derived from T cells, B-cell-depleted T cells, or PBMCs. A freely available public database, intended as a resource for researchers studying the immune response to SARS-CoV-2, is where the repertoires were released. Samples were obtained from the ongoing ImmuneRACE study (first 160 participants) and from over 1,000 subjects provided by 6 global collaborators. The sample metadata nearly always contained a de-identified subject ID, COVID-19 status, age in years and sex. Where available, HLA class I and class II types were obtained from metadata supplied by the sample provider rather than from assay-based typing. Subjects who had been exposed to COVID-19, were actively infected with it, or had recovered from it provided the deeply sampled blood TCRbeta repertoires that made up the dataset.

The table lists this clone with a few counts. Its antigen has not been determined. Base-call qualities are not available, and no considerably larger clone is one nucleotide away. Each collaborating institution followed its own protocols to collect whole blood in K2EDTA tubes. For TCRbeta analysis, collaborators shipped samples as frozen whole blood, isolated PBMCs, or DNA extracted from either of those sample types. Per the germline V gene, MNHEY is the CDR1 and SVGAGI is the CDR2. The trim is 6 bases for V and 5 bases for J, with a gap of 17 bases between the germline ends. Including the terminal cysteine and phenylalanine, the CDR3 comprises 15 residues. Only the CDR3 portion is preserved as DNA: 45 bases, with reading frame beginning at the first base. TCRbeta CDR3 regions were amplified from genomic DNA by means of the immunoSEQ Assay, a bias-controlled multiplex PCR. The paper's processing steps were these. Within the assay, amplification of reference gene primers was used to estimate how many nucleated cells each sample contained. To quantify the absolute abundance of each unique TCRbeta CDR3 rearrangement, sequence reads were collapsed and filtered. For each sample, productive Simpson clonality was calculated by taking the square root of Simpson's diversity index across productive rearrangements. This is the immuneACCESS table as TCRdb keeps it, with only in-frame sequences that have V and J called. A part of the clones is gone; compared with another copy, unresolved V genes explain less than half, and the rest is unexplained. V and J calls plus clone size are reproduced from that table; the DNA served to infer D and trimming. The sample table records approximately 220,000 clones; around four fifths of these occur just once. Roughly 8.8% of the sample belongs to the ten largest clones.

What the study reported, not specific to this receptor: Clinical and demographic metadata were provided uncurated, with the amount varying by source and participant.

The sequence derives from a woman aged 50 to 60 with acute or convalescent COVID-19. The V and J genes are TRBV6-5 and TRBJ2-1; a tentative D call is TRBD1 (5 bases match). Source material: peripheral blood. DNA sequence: TGTGCCAGCAGAGCGAATAGGGGCTTACACAATGAGCAGTTCTTC. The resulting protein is CASRANRGLHNEQFF.